Presented here are 10 T cell receptor beta chains from one specimen sequenced in a study of response to subunit inactivated influenza vaccine. TCRdb called the RT-PCR reads again in MiXCR, with one record for every CDR3 protein. The sample has a few hundred thousand distinct CDR3 sequences, 13% to 15% seen once. Material: PBMCs from blood, obtained 11 to 12 days after vaccination. Receptors originate from a man between 50 and 59 years old who received an inactivated influenza vaccine.

The rearrangement uses TRBV6-2 or TRBV6-3 and TRBJ2-3; no firm D call. CDR1 MNHEY and CDR2 SVGEGT come from the germline V gene. The CDR3 loop spans 15 amino acids. V was shortened by 2 bases and J by 2 bases, with 11 bases between the two germline ends. CDR3 residues: CASSYNPVTTDTQYF. Written as DNA, the CDR3 is TGTGCCAGCAGTTACAACCCGGTCACCACAGATACGCAGTATTTT.

This clonotype was seen only a few times. The CDR3, as DNA: TGTGCCAGTTGGGGGGGGGAGCAGTTCTTC. This translates into CASWGGEQFF. The gene calls are TRBV6-2 or TRBV6-3 and TRBJ2-1, with TRBD2 matching 7 bases. The J segment lost 10 bases and the V segment lost 9 bases, leaving 3 bases of the junction unmatched. The CDR3 has 10 residues. The V gene's germline CDR1 is MNHEY and CDR2 SVGEGT.

This clonotype was detected only a few times. The V and J genes are TRBV7-2 and TRBJ2-2, with 8 bases fitting TRBD2. The CDR3 is 15 residues long. J was trimmed by 5 bases and V by 6 bases; bases with no gene match: 8. Germline V gene data show CDR1 as SGHTA and CDR2 as FQGNSA. The CDR3: CASRTAGAGTGELFF. CDR3 sequence (DNA): TGTGCCAGCAGAACAGCGGGGGCAGGGACCGGGGAGCTGTTTTTT. The complete variable domain, with remaining parts taken from reference TRBV7-2 and TRBJ2-2, reads GAGVSQSPSNKVTEKGKDVELRCDPISGHTALYWYRQSLGQGLEFLIYFQGNSAPDKSGLPSDRFSAERTGGSVSTLTIQRTQQEDSAVYLCASRTAGAGTGELFFGEGSRLTVL.

This clonotype has a handful of counts. The rearrangement joins TRBV7-2 to TRBJ2-3; TRBD2 matches 7 bases. J gave up 0 bases and V 4 bases, and 4 bases lay outside the gene matches. Germline CDR1 reads SGHTA; CDR2 reads FQGNSA. The CDR3 covers 15 residues. CDR3 sequence (DNA): TGTGCCAGCAGCTCCCAGCGGGGAAGCACAGATACGCAGTATTTT. Protein sequence: CASSSQRGSTDTQYF.

This clonotype was detected a few times. This rearrangement joins TRBV10-3 to TRBJ2-7; 10 bases align to TRBD1. The CDR3 runs to 13 residues. Germline CDR1 reads ENHRY; CDR2 reads SYGVKD. V was pared by 10 bases and J by 6 bases, with 9 bases of the junction left unmatched. CDR3 loop: CATGTGELLEQYF. Written as DNA, the CDR3 is TGTGCCACAGGGACAGGGGAACTCCTCGAGCAGTACTTC.

A few counts support this clonotype. The chain joins TRBV11-2 to TRBJ1-5; D remains ambiguous. Germline V gene sequence: CDR1 SGHAT, CDR2 FQNNGV. The CDR3 is 13 residues long. Deletions cut 4 bases from V and 3 bases from J, with 7 bases between. CDR3 region: CASSSFPNQPQHF. CDR3 coding DNA: TGTGCCAGCAGCTCATTTCCCAATCAGCCCCAGCATTTT.

The chain uses TRBV20-1 and TRBJ2-3; 8 positions match TRBD1. The CDR3 has 13 amino acids. Germline trimming cut 6 bases from V and 4 bases from J; bases unmatched to any gene: 6. Germline V gene sequence: CDR1 DFQATT, CDR2 SNEGSKA (reference sequence). CDR3 in amino acids: CSAIQGVADTQYF. The DNA of the CDR3 is TGCAGTGCCATACAGGGGGTTGCAGATACGCAGTATTTT.

The chain employs TRBV7-3 and TRBJ2-6; TRBD1 matches at 7 bases. The CDR3 consists of 17 residues. V was pared by 5 bases and J by 0 bases, with 7 bases of the junction left unmatched. Germline CDR1 reads SGHTA; CDR2 reads FQGTGA. The CDR3 sequence: CASSPAGTASGANVLTF. In DNA, the CDR3 is TGTGCCAGCAGCCCGGCCGGGACAGCCTCTGGGGCCAACGTCCTGACTTTC.

The chain is built from TRBV24-1 and TRBJ2-7; 8 positions agree with TRBD1. This CDR3 spans 14 amino acids. Germline V lookup: CDR1 KGHDR, CDR2 SFDVKD. The V segment lost 4 bases and the J segment 5 bases; nucleotides outside the gene matches: 6. The CDR3 sequence: CATSDYGQGNEQYF. The DNA for the CDR3 is TGTGCCACCAGTGACTATGGACAGGGCAACGAGCAGTACTTC.

The sample holds a few counts of this clonotype. The rearrangement uses TRBV3-1 and TRBJ2-1; 9 bases align to TRBD2. With V trimmed by 1 base and J by 9 bases, 13 bases remained unmatched. Germline CDR1 is LGHDT and CDR2 is YNNKEL (reference sequence). The length of the CDR3 is 17 residues. The DNA of the CDR3 is TGTGCCAGCAGCCAAGGGACTAGCGCCCGTGAAGTCGTTGAGCAGTTCTTC. Translation gives CASSQGTSAREVVEQFF.